One sample yielded the 32 T cell receptor beta chains listed below, sequenced in a study of shared clonotypes between healthy human individuals. Libraries were prepared by immunoSEQ multiplex PCR; TCRdb keeps only in-frame clonotypes and omits some of them. The sample carries 500,000 to 550,000 clones, around 95% recorded once. Sequenced material: naive CD4+ T cells sorted from blood. Regarding subset: CD45RA+ positively selected. These receptors were taken from a woman under 40 in good health.

A note on this clone: In the same sample, other DNA sequences code for this CDR3. This chain connects TRBV6-4 to TRBJ1-1, with TRBD1 matching over 7 bases. Per the germline V gene, CDR1 is MRHNA and CDR2 is SNTAGT. Unmatched junction bases numbered 3, after V lost 3 bases and J lost 5 bases. This CDR3 region has 13 residues. The CDR3 DNA follows: TGTGCCAGCAGTGAGCAGGGGGATACTGAAGCTTTCTTT. It specifies CASSEQGDTEAFF.

This chain uses TRBV28 with TRBJ2-3; D ambiguous. This CDR3 region has 11 residues. Between the trimmed V and J ends, which lost 5 bases and 7 bases, there was a span of 7 bases. Germline-derived CDR1 and CDR2 are MDHEN and SYDVKM. CDR3 DNA: TGTGCCAGCAGTCGACGTAATACGCAGTATTTT. Translated: CASSRRNTQYF.

J is TRBJ2-1 and V is TRBV25-1, with 10 bases aligning to TRBD2. The J segment lost 5 bases and the V segment lost 6 bases, leaving 10 bases of the junction unmatched. The germline CDR1 and CDR2 sequences are MGHDK and SYGVNS. CDR3 length: 16 residues. CDR3 protein: CASSRPGLAFNNEQFF. In nucleotides, the CDR3 is TGTGCCAGCAGCCGGCCGGGACTAGCGTTTAACAATGAGCAGTTCTTC. The whole variable domain, remainder taken from reference TRBV25-1 and TRBJ2-1, is EADIYQTPRYLVIGTGKKITLECSQTMGHDKMYWYQQDPGMELHLIHYSYGVNSTEKGDLSSESTVSRIRTEHFPLTLESARPSHTSQYLCASSRPGLAFNNEQFFGPGTRLTVL.

This clone was picked up one time. J is TRBJ2-7 and V is TRBV15; D not certain. The V end lost 0 bases, the J end lost 5 bases, and 14 bases lay between the germline ends. The CDR3 contains 15 residues. From germline, CDR1 is LNHNV and CDR2 YYDKDF (reference sequence). The CDR3 sequence: CATSRDRQQVHEQYF. The DNA for the CDR3 is TGTGCCACCAGCAGAGATCGCCAGCAAGTCCACGAGCAGTACTTC.

CDR3 nucleotide sequence: TGCAGCGTTCAAGTAGATAGCAATCAGCCCCAGCATTTT. This translates into CSVQVDSNQPQHF. The chain links TRBV29-1 to TRBJ1-5, with D unresolved. The germline V gene has CDR1 SQVTM and CDR2 ANQGSEA. Trimming took off 5 bases at V and 0 bases at J, with 8 bases between the two ends. The CDR3 spans 13 residues.

V usage is TRBV5-1 and J usage is TRBJ2-3; D remains ambiguous. Deletions cut 0 bases from V and 7 bases from J, with 12 bases between. The CDR3 loop spans 14 amino acids. Germline CDR1 SGHRS, CDR2 YFSETQ. As DNA, the CDR3 is TGCGCCAGCAGCTTGGGGACCGCGGTTAATACGCAGTATTTT. It codes for CASSLGTAVNTQYF. Complete variable domain (other parts from reference TRBV5-1 and TRBJ2-3): KAGVTQTPRYLIKTRGQQVTLSCSPISGHRSVSWYQQTPGQGLQFLFEYFSETQRNKGNFPGRFSGRQFSNSRSEMNVSTLELGDSALYLCASSLGTAVNTQYFGPGTRLTVL.

The chain joins TRBV18 to TRBJ1-2; unclear D gene. CDR1 KGHSH and CDR2 LQKENI come from the germline V gene. This CDR3 is 19 amino acids long. The germline V and J ends were trimmed by 1 base and 4 bases, with 25 bases remaining between them. This CDR3 is CASSPQERSNFGTLYGYTF. CDR3 nucleotide sequence: TGTGCCAGCTCACCACAAGAGAGGTCAAATTTCGGCACCCTCTATGGCTACACCTTC.

The CDR3 reads CASSLAVFGEQYF. The DNA for the CDR3 is TGTGCCAGCAGCTTAGCGGTCTTCGGCGAGCAGTACTTC. The chain has TRBV11-3 and TRBJ2-7; D ambiguous. The V end lost 1 base, the J end lost 6 bases, and 10 bases lay between the germline ends. This CDR3 has 13 residues. Germline V gene data show CDR1 as SGHNT and CDR2 as YENEEA.

This chain links TRBV2 with TRBJ1-2; possibly TRBD1 for D (5 bases). The CDR3 covers 13 residues. Germline loops: CDR1 SNHLY, CDR2 FYNNEI. Trimming shortened V by 5 bases and J by 7 bases, and 14 bases separated the two germline ends. This chain's CDR3 is CASSPRALGGYTF. As DNA, the CDR3 is TGTGCCAGCAGTCCCAGGGCGTTGGGTGGCTACACCTTC. The variable domain in full, completed from reference TRBV2 and TRBJ1-2, reads EPEVTQTPSHQVTQMGQEVILRCVPISNHLYFYWYRQILGQKVEFLVSFYNNEISEKSEIFDDQFSVERPDGSNFTLKIRSTKLEDSAMYFCASSPRALGGYTFGSGTRLTVV.

The chain combines TRBV19 with TRBJ2-7; the match to TRBD2 covers 10 bases. In germline, CDR1 is LNHDA, CDR2 SQIVND (reference sequence). The CDR3 has 16 amino acids. Trimming at V came to 7 bases and at J to 2 bases, leaving 11 bases not matched to a gene. CDR3 residues: CASTRGVAGGPYEQYF. The CDR3 nucleotides are TGTGCCAGTACCCGCGGGGTAGCGGGAGGACCCTACGAGCAGTACTTC. Full variable domain (remainder filled in from reference TRBV19 and TRBJ2-7): DGGITQSPKYLFRKEGQNVTLSCEQNLNHDAMYWYRQDPGQGLRLIYYSQIVNDFQKGDIAEGYSVSREKKESFPLTVTSAQKNPTAFYLCASTRGVAGGPYEQYFGPGTRLTVT.

In this sample, this clone turned up once. The chain recombines TRBV9 with TRBJ2-3; D perhaps matches TRBD2 (5 bases). The CDR3 totals 14 residues. Germline V CDR1 and CDR2: SGDLS, YYNGEE. V was shortened by 0 bases and J by 5 bases, with 10 bases between the two germline ends. DNA of the CDR3: TGTGCCAGCAGCGTAGGTGGGAGTGGAGATACGCAGTATTTT. It encodes CASSVGGSGDTQYF. Full variable domain (outside the CDR3, taken from reference TRBV9 and TRBJ2-3): DSGVTQTPKHLITATGQRVTLRCSPRSGDLSVYWYQQSLDQGLQFLIQYYNGEERAKGNILERFSAQQFPDLHSELNLSSLELGDSALYFCASSVGGSGDTQYFGPGTRLTVL.

For this clone: In the same sample, other DNA sequences code for this CDR3. The rearrangement joins TRBV18 to TRBJ2-3; maybe TRBD2 (5 bases). Germline assignment: CDR1 KGHSH and CDR2 LQKENI. With 1 base removed from V and 6 bases from J, the gap between germline ends came to 8 bases. The CDR3 totals 13 residues. The CDR3 reads CASSPQGADTQYF. As DNA, the CDR3 is TGTGCCAGCTCACCACAGGGAGCCGATACGCAGTATTTT. Complete variable domain (other parts from reference TRBV18 and TRBJ2-3): NAGVMQNPRHLVRRRGQEARLRCSPMKGHSHVYWYRQLPEEGLKFMVYLQKENIIDESGMPKERFSAEFPKEGPSILRIQQVVRGDSAAYFCASSPQGADTQYFGPGTRLTVL.

The chain uses TRBV28 and TRBJ1-1; possibly TRBD1 for D (5 bases). The germline CDR1 and CDR2 sequences are MDHEN and SYDVKM. CDR3 length: 15 amino acids. Deletions cut 6 bases from V and 3 bases from J, with 17 bases between. The CDR3 DNA reads TGTGCCAGCAGATACGCGGGGGGTAGGCACACTGAAGCTTTCTTT. Translation: CASRYAGGRHTEAFF.

The chain recombines TRBV5-1 with TRBJ2-7; a weak D match, TRBD2 (6 bases). Deletions cut 2 bases from V and 4 bases from J, with 16 bases between. Germline loops: CDR1 SGHRS, CDR2 YFSETQ. The CDR3 is 15 amino acids. The CDR3 region is CASSFSLGSGYEQYF. CDR3 in DNA: TGCGCCAGCAGCTTTTCCCTGGGTAGCGGATACGAGCAGTACTTC.

The rearrangement joins TRBV18 to TRBJ2-7; D remains unclear. Germline V gives CDR1 KGHSH, CDR2 LQKENI. The germline V and J ends were trimmed by 3 bases and 3 bases, with 6 bases remaining between them. The CDR3 is made up of 12 amino acids. CDR3 bases: TGTGCCAGCTCACCGGGGTACTACGAGCAGTACTTC. Protein sequence: CASSPGYYEQYF.

CDR3 loop: CASSSRPSGYEQYF. In DNA form, the CDR3 reads TGTGCCAGCAGTTCTCGGCCTAGCGGCTACGAGCAGTACTTC. The rearrangement uses TRBV6-4 and TRBJ2-7; TRBD2 matches 7 bases. This CDR3 region has 14 residues. The trim removed 5 bases at V and 3 bases at J, leaving 7 bases unmatched. Germline V lookup: CDR1 MRHNA, CDR2 SNTAGT.

The chain carries TRBV10-1 and TRBJ1-2; 8 nucleotides line up with TRBD1. The CDR3 is made up of 13 amino acids. The J segment lost 4 bases and the V segment lost 6 bases, leaving 4 bases of the junction unmatched. Per the germline V gene, CDR1 is WNHNN and CDR2 is SYGVQD (reference sequence). The CDR3 spells CASSAGGSYGYTF. For the CDR3, the DNA is TGCGCCAGCAGCGCAGGGGGCAGCTATGGCTACACCTTC.

The chain employs TRBV15 and TRBJ1-5; D is possibly TRBD1 (5 bases). V lost 7 bases and J 1 base, leaving 11 bases between the germline ends. There are 14 residues in the CDR3. Germline CDR1 reads LNHNV; CDR2 reads YYDKDF (reference sequence). CDR3 protein: CATKTERSNQPQHF. CDR3 DNA sequence: TGTGCCACCAAGACAGAGAGAAGCAATCAGCCCCAGCATTTT. Variable domain in full (rest from reference TRBV15 and TRBJ1-5): DAMVIQNPRYQVTQFGKPVTLSCSQTLNHNVMYWYQQKSSQAPKLLFHYYDKDFNNEADTPDNFQSRRPNTSFCFLDIRSPGLGDTAMYLCATKTERSNQPQHFGDGTRLSIL.

V gene TRBV7-9 combines with J gene TRBJ2-7; D uncertain. CDR3 length equals 16 residues. Germline lookup yields CDR1 SEHNR and CDR2 FQNEAQ (reference sequence). With 2 bases removed from V and 3 bases from J, the gap between germline ends came to 17 bases. The CDR3 coding sequence is TGTGCCAGCAGCTTAAGATCGCGCACGAATGACTACGAGCAGTACTTC. This gives the protein CASSLRSRTNDYEQYF.

The genes are TRBV20-1 and TRBJ1-1, with D possibly matching TRBD1 (6 bases). CDR3 size: 11 residues. Trimming pared 5 bases from V and 8 bases from J, leaving 12 bases between. Germline-derived CDR1 and CDR2 are DFQATT and SNEGSKA (reference sequence). The CDR3 is CSAGGQGEAFF. For the CDR3, the DNA is TGCAGTGCTGGGGGGCAGGGGGAAGCTTTCTTT.

The gene calls are TRBV5-1 and TRBJ1-2, with 7 bases that match TRBD1. Germline loops: CDR1 SGHRS, CDR2 YFSETQ. The CDR3 has 13 residues. Losses at the gene ends were 4 bases for V and 4 bases for J; bases not matched to a gene: 4. CDR3 DNA sequence: TGCGCCAGCAGCGGGGGACAGTCCTATGGCTACACCTTC. This codes for CASSGGQSYGYTF.

V and J are TRBV11-2 and TRBJ2-7; possible D gene TRBD2, 6 bases. The V gene lost 3 bases and the J gene lost 10 bases, with 16 bases spanning the gap. Germline lookup yields CDR1 SGHAT and CDR2 FQNNGV. The CDR3 loop spans 13 amino acids. The CDR3 bases are TGTGCCAGCAGCTTCACGGGGAGGCCGAAACAGTACTTC. It specifies CASSFTGRPKQYF.

CDR3 protein: CASSLALAGVYEQYF. In nucleotides, the CDR3 is TGCGCCAGCAGCTTGGCCTTAGCGGGAGTCTACGAGCAGTACTTC. V gene TRBV5-1 combines with J gene TRBJ2-7; 9 bases map to TRBD2. Germline V lookup: CDR1 SGHRS, CDR2 YFSETQ. The CDR3 extends over 15 amino acids. V trimming: 0 bases; J trimming: 3 bases; junction bases outside the gene matches: 4.

The chain is built from TRBV5-1 and TRBJ1-3, with 7 bases fitting TRBD1. The V segment lost 5 bases and the J segment 0 bases; nucleotides outside the gene matches: 14. In germline, CDR1 is SGHRS, CDR2 YFSETQ. The length of the CDR3 is 18 residues. Written as DNA, the CDR3 is TGCGCCAGCAGTTTCGGGGTCACAGGGGTTAGCTCTGGAAACACCATATATTTT. It specifies CASSFGVTGVSSGNTIYF.

This chain connects TRBV6-1 to TRBJ2-7; perhaps D is TRBD1 or TRBD2 (5 bases each). V gave up 7 bases and J gave up 2 bases, with 15 bases separating them. Per germline, CDR1 MNHNS and CDR2 SASEGT. The CDR3 loop spans 14 amino acids. The CDR3 reads CASKGTTETYEQYF. In nucleotides, the CDR3 is TGTGCCAGCAAAGGGACGACAGAAACCTACGAGCAGTACTTC.

CDR3 residues: CASSSGTARTQYF. Written as DNA, the CDR3 is TGTGCCAGCAGCTCCGGGACAGCCAGGACCCAGTACTTC. The chain combines TRBV11-3 with TRBJ2-5; 7 nucleotides line up with TRBD1. This CDR3 is built from 13 residues. After removal of 4 bases from V and 7 bases from J, the junction contained 6 bases not matched to a gene. Germline CDR1 and CDR2: SGHNT and YENEEA.

The genes are TRBV5-6 and TRBJ2-7, with TRBD2 identical over 8 bases. Germline CDR1 and CDR2: SGHDT and YYEEEE. The CDR3 spans 14 residues. The V gene end was trimmed by 4 bases and the J gene end by 5 bases; junction bases not matched to a gene: 8. As DNA, the CDR3 is TGTGCCAGCAGCAGGTATGGGACTAGAGACGAGCAGTACTTC. As protein: CASSRYGTRDEQYF.

This chain links TRBV13 with TRBJ2-1; 7 nucleotides align to TRBD1. The CDR3 consists of 15 residues. Germline V gene data show CDR1 as PRHDT and CDR2 as FYEKMQ (reference sequence). V lost 4 bases, J lost 4 bases, and 7 bases stayed unmatched. Written as DNA, the CDR3 is TGTGCCAGCAGCTGGGACAGACACAGTTACAATGAGCAGTTCTTC. Its protein product is CASSWDRHSYNEQFF.

This clone has a single count. The chain is built from TRBV18 and TRBJ1-4, with D uncertain. The CDR3 spans 14 residues. The germline V and J ends were trimmed by 3 bases and 5 bases, with 10 bases remaining between them. Germline values: CDR1 KGHSH, CDR2 LQKENI. CDR3 sequence: CASSPRVQNEKLFF. The CDR3 DNA reads TGTGCCAGCTCACCCCGGGTCCAGAATGAAAAACTGTTTTTT.

This rearrangement joins TRBV29-1 to TRBJ2-5, with D possibly matching TRBD1 (6 bases). The DNA matches TRBJ2-7 better at its end, which makes the J call doubtful. The length of the CDR3 is 11 residues. From germline, CDR1 is SQVTM and CDR2 ANQGSEA. CDR3 DNA sequence: TGCAGCGTTGGACAGGCCTACGAGCAGTACTTC. Translated, it gives CSVGQAYEQYF.

This clone was seen just once. This specimen includes other DNA sequences encoding the same CDR3. The CDR3 loop reads CASRGQGITEAFF. The DNA of the CDR3 is TGTGCCAGCAGGGGACAGGGAATCACTGAAGCTTTCTTT. This chain links TRBV2 with TRBJ1-1, with 9 bases aligning to TRBD1. CDR3 length: 13 residues. After removal of 6 bases from V and 4 bases from J, the junction contained 3 bases not matched to a gene. From germline, CDR1 is SNHLY and CDR2 FYNNEI.

The chain has TRBV7-2 and TRBJ1-5; D call uncertain. Looked up from germline, CDR1 is SGHTA and CDR2 is FQGNSA. Trimming removed 2 bases at V and 1 base at J, with 9 bases between. This CDR3 region has 15 residues. CDR3 region: CASSLREASNQPQHF. The CDR3 nucleotides are TGTGCCAGCAGCTTACGGGAGGCGAGCAATCAGCCCCAGCATTTT.